This T cell receptor beta chain was recovered during a study of T cell responses to AZD1222 COVID-19 vaccine. Study-wide points: In a largely white British group with more females than males, clonal diversity was possibly underestimated. Regions 160-218 and 743-854 dominated among vaccine-associated CD4 TCRs spanning spike. Repertoire sampling occurred only after the peak T cell response. In the spike-specific TCR repertoire, nearly half reportedly target unmutated variant regions.

Germline assignment: CDR1 GTSNPN and CDR2 SVGIG (reference sequence). Trimming left V 1 base short and J 6 bases short, with 18 bases between. This CDR3 is 15 amino acids long. As to this clone: Its antigen is not identified.

Clones were sequenced by immunoSEQ multiplex PCR, and TCRdb holds only the in-frame ones, with some missing. Here the sample spans 65,000 to 70,000 clones, about 80% being singletons. The chain combines TRBV30 with TRBJ1-2; possible D gene TRBD1, 6 bases. This clonotype was obtained from an adult in good health. The source material was peripheral blood, sampled on day 0 of AZD1222 vaccination. CDR3 residues: CAWSGLVARGNGYTF. CDR3 sequence (DNA): TGTGCCTGGAGTGGGTTAGTGGCCAGGGGAAATGGCTACACCTTC.